These 7 T cell receptor beta chains were all obtained from the same sample, sequenced in a study of post-analysis software for immune sequencing data. These receptors have no known antigen. Whole-study findings and limits: Higher frequency in patients than in controls was seen for roughly five TRBV segments, with TRBV5-6, TRBV5-1 and TRBV20-1 among them.

cDNA libraries for TCR beta contained unique molecular identifiers. TCRdb re-called the PCR reads through MiXCR, storing one row per CDR3 protein. In the table there are hundreds of thousands of distinct CDR3 sequences, 55% to 70% of which are singletons. Sequenced: blood. These receptors all come from a girl aged 2-10 years with multiple sclerosis.

The chain carries TRBV5-1 and TRBJ2-3; TRBD2 matches at 9 bases. CDR3 length equals 14 residues. J was trimmed by 6 bases and V by 5 bases; bases with no gene match: 7. Per germline, CDR1 SGHRS and CDR2 YFSETQ. This CDR3 reads CASSFQREADTQYF. The CDR3 DNA sequence: TGCGCCAGCAGTTTCCAGCGGGAGGCGGATACGCAGTATTTT. The variable domain in full, completed from reference TRBV5-1 and TRBJ2-3, reads KAGVTQTPRYLIKTRGQQVTLSCSPISGHRSVSWYQQTPGQGLQFLFEYFSETQRNKGNFPGRFSGRQFSNSRSEMNVSTLELGDSALYLCASSFQREADTQYFGPGTRLTVL.

Regarding this clonotype: Because it lacks the conserved phenylalanine or tryptophan at the end, this CDR3 is likely a read error. V gene TRBV7-6 combines with J gene TRBJ2-1; 11 positions match TRBD2. Trimming cost V 1 base and J 4 bases; bases outside gene matches: 6. Germline assignment: CDR1 SGHVS and CDR2 FNYEAQ. The CDR3 contains 17 residues. CDR3 sequence reads: CASSLVGSGRDYNEQFV. As DNA, the CDR3 is TGTGCCAGCAGCTTAGTCGGTAGCGGGAGGGATTACAATGAGCAGTTCGTC.

The chain couples TRBV12-3 or TRBV12-4 to TRBJ2-5, with a possible D match to TRBD1 (5 bases). The CDR3 length is 13 residues. Between the trimmed V and J ends, which lost 5 bases and 2 bases, there was a span of 9 bases. This CDR3 is CASSKGDQETQYF. CDR3 coding DNA: TGTGCCAGCAGTAAAGGGGATCAAGAGACCCAGTACTTC.

DNA of the CDR3: TGTGCCAGCAACTGGGGATTCGAGACCCAGTACTTC. Translated, it gives CASNWGFETQYF. The V and J genes are TRBV6-2 or TRBV6-3 and TRBJ2-7; D is undetermined. The J call may be faulty, since TRBJ2-5 better matches the DNA end. The CDR3 spans 12 residues. Germline loops: CDR1 MNHEY, CDR2 SVGEGT.

This clonotype appeared once. The chain employs TRBV20-1 and TRBJ2-5, with 9 positions matching TRBD1. Per germline, CDR1 DFQATT and CDR2 SNEGSKA (reference sequence). The CDR3 covers 14 residues. V dropped 5 bases and J dropped 5; count of bases not matched to a gene: 9. For the CDR3, the DNA is TGCAGTGCTTACCCCCTGACAGGGGGGGAGACCCAGTACTTC. Translated, it gives CSAYPLTGGETQYF.

The CDR3 nucleotides read TGTGCCAGCAGTTTAGGGGTTACAGGGGGAGAGACTGAAGCTTTCTTT. Translated, it gives CASSLGVTGGETEAFF. The V call is TRBV12-3 or TRBV12-4, the J call TRBJ1-1; TRBD1 matches 8 bases. The V and J ends lost 1 base and 5 bases, in that order; junction bases with no gene match: 9. This CDR3 is built from 16 residues.

As regards this clonotype: At one of its ends the junction is not consistent with the germline gene, which may arise from a read error. This chain connects TRBV6-5 to TRBJ2-2; 13 bases map to TRBD2. Per germline, CDR1 MNHEY and CDR2 SVGAGI. The CDR3 has 14 amino acids. CDR3 coding DNA: TGTGCCAGCAGCGGACTAGCGGGGGAGGGGGGGCTGTTTTTT. It yields the protein CASSGLAGEGGLFF.